This TCR beta chain derives from a study of T cells in Graves' hyperthyroidism and ophthalmopathy. CDR1 and CDR2 from the germline V gene are SQVTM and ANQGSEA. V was clipped by 1 base and J by 5 bases; unmatched bases: 0. The CDR3 runs to 13 residues. Clinical symptoms, serum thyroxine, TRAb, thyroid ultrasound and orbital computed tomography informed diagnoses. The source of the PBMCs was 8 to 10 ml of fresh peripheral blood. The CDR3 regions of TCR beta were amplified from RNA transcripts. TCR CDR3 regions were first amplified by RT-PCR with HTBI primers. TCRdb redid the calling of the multiplex PCR reads with MiXCR, one entry per CDR3 protein. Here the sample spans 350,000 to 450,000 distinct CDR3 sequences, about 15% being singletons. This clonotype was detected many times. Antigen unknown. Study-wide points: Ophthalmopathy was distinguished from stable hyperthyroidism by 13 V-J signatures. Blood held most thyroid clonotypes expanded above 0.001 frequency.

V usage is TRBV29-1 and J usage is TRBJ2-1; 9 bases fit TRBD2. The sequenced sample was blood. The sequence derives from a woman in her thirties with Graves' hyperthyroidism that later progressed to Graves' ophthalmopathy. The CDR3 loop reads CSVEASGDNEQFF. In DNA, the CDR3 is TGCAGCGTTGAAGCTAGCGGGGACAATGAGCAGTTCTTC.